The entry below gives a single T cell receptor beta chain sequence along with its context. As yet, its antigen is unknown. This sample is drawn from a study of OX40 agonist ivuxolimab in advanced cancers. Broader study findings: Clonal expansion by week 6 occurred in CD4+ and CD8+ blood T cells (at 0.1 to 3.0 mg/kg).

V lost 1 base to trimming and J lost 4 bases, with 11 bases between them. Germline V lookup: CDR1 SGHTS, CDR2 YDEGEE. The CDR3 loop spans 15 amino acids. Assay: immunoSEQ multiplex PCR; the TCRdb copy retains only in-frame clones and omits some. The profile covers 62,000 or so clones, with around 86% appearing a single time and approximately 2.1% taken by the ten largest. V gene TRBV5-8 combines with J gene TRBJ2-2; possibly TRBD2 for D (6 bases). This TCR was recovered from an adult with an advanced solid tumor such as melanoma, head and neck, liver or kidney cancer. Specimen: CD4+ or CD8+ T cells sorted from blood, collected in a trial of the OX40 agonist ivuxolimab. The CDR3 DNA sequence: TGTGCCAGCAGCTTGAGGAGGGCGGGCACCGGGGAGCTGTTTTTT. It encodes CASSLRRAGTGELFF.